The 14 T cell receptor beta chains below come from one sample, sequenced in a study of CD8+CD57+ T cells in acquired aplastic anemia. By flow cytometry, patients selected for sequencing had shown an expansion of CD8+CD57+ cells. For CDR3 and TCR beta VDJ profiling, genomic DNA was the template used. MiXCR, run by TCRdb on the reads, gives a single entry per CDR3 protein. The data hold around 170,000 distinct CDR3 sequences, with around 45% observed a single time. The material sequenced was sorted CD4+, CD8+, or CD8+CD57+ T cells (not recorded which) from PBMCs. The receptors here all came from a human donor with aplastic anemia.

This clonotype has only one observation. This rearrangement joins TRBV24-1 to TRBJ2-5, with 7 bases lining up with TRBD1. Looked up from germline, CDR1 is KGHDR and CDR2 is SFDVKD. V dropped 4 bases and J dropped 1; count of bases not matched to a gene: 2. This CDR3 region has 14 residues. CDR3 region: CATSEAGGQETQYF. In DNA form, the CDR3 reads TGTGCCACCAGTGAGGCAGGGGGCCAAGAGACCCAGTACTTC.

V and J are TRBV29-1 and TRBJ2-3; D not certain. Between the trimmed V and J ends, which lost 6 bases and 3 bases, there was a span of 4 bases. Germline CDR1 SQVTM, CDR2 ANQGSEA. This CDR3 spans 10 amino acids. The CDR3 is CSVGTDTQYF. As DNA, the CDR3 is TGCAGCGTCGGGACAGATACGCAGTATTTT.

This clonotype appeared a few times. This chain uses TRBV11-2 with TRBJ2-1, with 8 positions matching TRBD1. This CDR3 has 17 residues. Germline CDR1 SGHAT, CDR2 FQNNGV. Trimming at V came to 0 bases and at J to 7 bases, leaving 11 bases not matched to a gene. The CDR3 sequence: CASSLEPLTGAKNEQFF. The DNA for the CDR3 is TGTGCCAGCAGCTTAGAACCCTTGACAGGGGCGAAGAATGAGCAGTTCTTC.

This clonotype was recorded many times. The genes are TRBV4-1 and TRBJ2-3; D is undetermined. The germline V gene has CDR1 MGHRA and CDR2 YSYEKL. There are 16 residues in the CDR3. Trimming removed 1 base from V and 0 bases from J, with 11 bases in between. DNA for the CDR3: TGCGCCAGCAGCCAAGGTGGTAGAGGTAGCACAGATACGCAGTATTTT. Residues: CASSQGGRGSTDTQYF.

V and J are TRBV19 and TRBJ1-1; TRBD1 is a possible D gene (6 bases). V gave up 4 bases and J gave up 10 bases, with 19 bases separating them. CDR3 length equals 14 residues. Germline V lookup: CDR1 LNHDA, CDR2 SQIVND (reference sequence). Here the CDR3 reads CASSTQSTGGAAFF. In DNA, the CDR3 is TGTGCCAGTAGTACCCAATCGACAGGAGGTGCAGCTTTCTTT.

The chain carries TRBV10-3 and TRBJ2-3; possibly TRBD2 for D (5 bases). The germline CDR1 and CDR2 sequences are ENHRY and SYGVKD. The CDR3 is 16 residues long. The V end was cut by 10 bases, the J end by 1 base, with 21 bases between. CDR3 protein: CASSDETGKRTDTQYF. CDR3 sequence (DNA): TGTGCCAGCAGCGACGAGACGGGGAAACGCACAGATACGCAGTATTTT.

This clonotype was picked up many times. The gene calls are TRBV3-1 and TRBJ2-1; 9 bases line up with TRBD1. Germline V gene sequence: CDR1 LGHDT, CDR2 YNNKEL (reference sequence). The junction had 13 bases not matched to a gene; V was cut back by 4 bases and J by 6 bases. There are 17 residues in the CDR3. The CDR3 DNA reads TGTGCCAGCAGCCCCCGGTCGGGGACAGGGTCGGTCAATGAGCAGTTCTTC. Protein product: CASSPRSGTGSVNEQFF.

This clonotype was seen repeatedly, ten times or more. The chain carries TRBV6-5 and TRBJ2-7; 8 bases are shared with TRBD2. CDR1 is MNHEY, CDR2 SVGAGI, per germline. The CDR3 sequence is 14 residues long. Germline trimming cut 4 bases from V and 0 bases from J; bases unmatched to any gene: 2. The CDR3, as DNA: TGTGCCAGCAGTTTTAGCGGGGTCTCCTACGAGCAGTACTTC. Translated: CASSFSGVSYEQYF.

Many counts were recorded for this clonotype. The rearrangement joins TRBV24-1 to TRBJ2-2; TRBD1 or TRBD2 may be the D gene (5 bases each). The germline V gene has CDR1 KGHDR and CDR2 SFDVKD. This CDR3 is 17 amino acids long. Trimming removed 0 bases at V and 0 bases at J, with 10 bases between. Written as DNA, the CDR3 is TGTGCCACCAGTGATTTGGGGGACCTCGCGAACACCGGGGAGCTGTTTTTT. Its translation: CATSDLGDLANTGELFF.

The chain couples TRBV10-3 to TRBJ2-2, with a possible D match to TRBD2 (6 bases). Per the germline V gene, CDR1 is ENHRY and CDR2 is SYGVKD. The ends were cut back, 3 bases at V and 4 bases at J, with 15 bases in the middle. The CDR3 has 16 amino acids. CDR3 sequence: CAISEGGADGTGELFF. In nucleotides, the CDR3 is TGTGCCATCAGTGAAGGAGGGGCAGACGGCACCGGGGAGCTGTTTTTT.

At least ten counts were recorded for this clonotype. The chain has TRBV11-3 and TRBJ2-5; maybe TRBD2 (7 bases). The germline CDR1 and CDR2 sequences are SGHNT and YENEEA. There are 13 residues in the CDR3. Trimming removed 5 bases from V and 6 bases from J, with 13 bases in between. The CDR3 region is CASSQGREKTQYF. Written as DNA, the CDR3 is TGTGCCAGCAGCCAGGGGAGGGAGAAGACCCAGTACTTC.

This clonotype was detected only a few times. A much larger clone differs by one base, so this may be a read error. The CDR3 here is CASGIDRGGVEQYF. The CDR3 DNA follows: TGTGCCAGTGGTATAGACCGGGGGGGGGTCGAGCAGTACTTC. J is TRBJ2-7 and V is TRBV19; 8 nucleotides agree with TRBD2. Germline assignment: CDR1 LNHDA and CDR2 SQIVND (reference sequence). This CDR3 contains 14 residues. The complete variable domain, with remaining parts taken from reference TRBV19 and TRBJ2-7, reads DGGITQSPKYLFRKEGQNVTLSCEQNLNHDAMYWYRQDPGQGLRLIYYSQIVNDFQKGDIAEGYSVSREKKESFPLTVTSAQKNPTAFYLCASGIDRGGVEQYFGPGTRLTVT.

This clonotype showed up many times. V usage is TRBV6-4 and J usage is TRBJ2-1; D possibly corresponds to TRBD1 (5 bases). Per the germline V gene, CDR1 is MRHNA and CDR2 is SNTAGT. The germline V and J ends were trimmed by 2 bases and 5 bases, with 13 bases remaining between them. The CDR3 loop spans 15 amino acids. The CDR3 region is CASSDRAGLDNEQFF. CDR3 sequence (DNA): TGTGCCAGCAGTGACCGGGCAGGGCTCGACAATGAGCAGTTCTTC.

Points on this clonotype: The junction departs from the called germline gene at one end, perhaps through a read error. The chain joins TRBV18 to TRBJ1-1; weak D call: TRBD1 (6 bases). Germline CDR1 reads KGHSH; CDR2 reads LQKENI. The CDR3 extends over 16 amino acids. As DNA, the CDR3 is TGTGCCAGCTCACTTACGACAGGCTACATGAACACTGAGGCTTTCTTT. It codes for CASSLTTGYMNTEAFF.